This TCR beta chain is from a study of T cell responses to AZD1222 COVID-19 vaccine. About the study: Timing groups of about 4 and about 12 weeks for second doses were pooled.

Study-level findings and limits: Most donors were white British and more were female, and clonal diversity was possibly underestimated. A rise in Spike-specific TCR breadth and depth followed two AZD1222 doses. Scientists sampled the repertoires only once the peak T cell response had passed.

Turning to this clone: Its antigen is unidentified.

Some clones are missing from TCRdb's copy, which holds only in-frame ones; the method was immunoSEQ multiplex PCR. The sample includes roughly 180,000 clones, 88% of them seen just once. Germline values: CDR1 MNHEY, CDR2 SVGAGI. This CDR3 is built from 15 residues. Trimming took 5 bases from V and 9 from J; bases not matched to a gene: 8. This chain links TRBV6-5 with TRBJ1-6; TRBD1 matches at 9 bases. The sequenced sample was peripheral blood, obtained on day 0 of AZD1222 vaccination. The receptor's source is an adult in good health. In DNA form, the CDR3 reads TGTGCCAGCAGTATGCGGACAGGGGAAGCTTCACCCCTCCACTTT. Translated, it gives CASSMRTGEASPLHF.